This TCR beta chain was recorded in a study of shared clonotypes between healthy human individuals. Study in general: With ages of 18 to 49, the donors were a couple of women and a few men. Per donor, three plates held CD4 naive cells, three held CD4 memory, two held CD8 naive and one held CD8 memory.

Naive CD8 cells were CD45RO-negative, positively selected for CCR7, excluding terminally differentiated effector memory CD45RA+ cells. The repertoire was sequenced with immunoSEQ multiplex PCR; TCRdb's copy has only in-frame clones and lacks some. The table lists under 1 million clones, 96% of them singletons. Per germline, CDR1 MNHNY and CDR2 SVGAGI (reference sequence). The CDR3 is 16 amino acids. V lost 2 bases and J lost 5; bases outside the gene matches: 12. Study-wide results and caveats: Investigators collected only blood, and repertoires in tissues likely differ.

Worth noting for this clone: Its cognate antigen is unknown.

The sequence was collected from a man aged 30 to 45 in good health. The genes are TRBV6-6 and TRBJ2-7, with 7 bases fitting TRBD1. The sequencing sample was made of naive CD8+ T cells sorted from blood. The CDR3, as DNA: TGTGCCAGCAGTTACACACCGACGACAGGGATGCACGAGCAGTACTTC. Translated, it gives CASSYTPTTGMHEQYF.